The 12 T cell receptor beta chains presented below share a single source sample, sequenced in a study of post-analysis software for immune sequencing data (dated by TCRdb to 2015 to 2017). The research as a whole found: Four or five TRBV segments, including TRBV5-6, TRBV5-1 and TRBV20-1, were significantly more frequent in patients than controls.

The library was generated by PCR. Instrument on record: Illumina HiSeq 2500. Unique molecular identifiers were incorporated into TCR beta cDNA libraries to reduce PCR and sequencing biases. TCRdb redid the processing of the public reads, applying fastp at Q25 and MiXCR, and retained in-frame beta chains. CDR3 protein sequences are deduplicated, and each keeps its most common genes and DNA. This sample lists 600,000 to 700,000 distinct CDR3 sequences; approximately 59% were detected once. The top ten hold about 11% of the sample. These receptors have no known antigen. The sequencing input was blood. The receptors shown here come from a girl aged 2 to 9 with multiple sclerosis.

The rearrangement uses TRBV4-1 and TRBJ2-5, with TRBD2 identical over 7 bases. Looked up from germline, CDR1 is MGHRA and CDR2 is YSYEKL. After removal of 1 base from V and 3 bases from J, the junction contained 5 bases not matched to a gene. The CDR3 has 15 residues. This chain's CDR3 is CASSQGERGKETQYF. In nucleotides, the CDR3 is TGCGCCAGCAGCCAAGGGGAGCGGGGAAAAGAGACCCAGTACTTC.

The chain recombines TRBV12-3 or TRBV12-4 with TRBJ2-1; the match to TRBD2 covers 11 bases. The CDR3 runs 13 residues. V lost 4 bases to trimming and J lost 7 bases; unmatched junction nucleotides: 0. The chain's CDR3 is CASSWTSGNEQFF. In DNA, the CDR3 is TGTGCCAGCAGTTGGACTAGCGGGAATGAGCAGTTCTTC.

V gene TRBV28 combines with J gene TRBJ2-1; D remains unclear. Per the germline V gene, CDR1 is MDHEN and CDR2 is SYDVKM. Trimming removed 4 bases at V and 10 bases at J, with 17 bases between. The CDR3 totals 14 residues. CDR3 sequence (DNA): TGTGCCAGCAGTTCTCCGACGGAGCCCTACGAGCAGTTCTTC. Its protein is CASSSPTEPYEQFF.

The rearrangement uses TRBV19 and TRBJ2-3, with D possibly TRBD1 on 6 matching bases. The CDR3 extends over 14 amino acids. From germline, CDR1 is LNHDA and CDR2 SQIVND (reference sequence). V lost 4 bases and J lost 3, with 11 bases in between. The CDR3 DNA sequence: TGTGCCAGTAGTAATTTCCAGGGGACAGATACGCAGTATTTT. This encodes CASSNFQGTDTQYF.

This clonotype was found a few times. The rearrangement uses TRBV25-1 and TRBJ2-3, with 8 bases identical to TRBD2. The germline CDR1 and CDR2 sequences are MGHDK and SYGVNS. The V and J ends lost 8 bases and 2 bases, in that order; junction bases with no gene match: 6. The CDR3 sequence is 14 residues long. The chain's CDR3 is CASQIAGPTDTQYF. The CDR3 DNA reads TGTGCCAGCCAAATAGCGGGGCCCACAGATACGCAGTATTTT.

The rearrangement links TRBV25-1 to TRBJ2-5, with TRBD2 matching over 10 bases. J gave up 2 bases and V 3 bases, and 9 bases lay outside the gene matches. The CDR3 has 17 residues. CDR1 is MGHDK, CDR2 SYGVNS, per germline. CDR3 protein: CASSDGLAGDIQETQYF. CDR3 bases: TGTGCCAGCAGTGACGGTCTAGCGGGGGACATACAAGAGACCCAGTACTTC.

The chain is built from TRBV11-3 and TRBJ2-1, with 8 bases aligning to TRBD2. Germline values: CDR1 SGHNT, CDR2 YENEEA. The junction had 14 bases not matched to a gene; V was cut back by 4 bases and J by 6 bases. CDR3 length: 17 amino acids. The CDR3 region has the DNA TGTGCCAGCAGCTCTGTTCGGGGGCGGGGGGCCTCCAATGAGCAGTTCTTC. Its protein product is CASSSVRGRGASNEQFF.

This rearrangement joins TRBV20-1 to TRBJ1-1, with D uncertain. The CDR3 length is 13 residues. Germline V lookup: CDR1 DFQATT, CDR2 SNEGSKA (reference sequence). V lost 3 bases, J lost 0 bases, and 8 bases lay in between. The CDR3, as DNA: TGCAGTGCTAGCAACAGAATGAACACTGAAGCTTTCTTT. Encoded protein: CSASNRMNTEAFF.

This sequence joins TRBV20-1 and TRBJ2-3; D is possibly TRBD1 or TRBD2 (5 bases each). The germline CDR1 and CDR2 sequences are DFQATT and SNEGSKA (reference sequence). This CDR3 is built from 16 residues. Trimming left V 0 bases short and J 0 bases short, with 13 bases between. The CDR3 is CSARDKRGASTDTQYF. The CDR3 nucleotides read TGCAGTGCTAGAGATAAGAGGGGAGCTAGCACAGATACGCAGTATTTT.

The chain carries TRBV11-2 and TRBJ2-1; D gene ambiguous. CDR1 and CDR2 (germline): SGHAT, FQNNGV. The CDR3 loop spans 16 amino acids. V lost 0 bases and J lost 4, with 13 bases in between. The CDR3 loop is CASSLERNPTYNEQFF. CDR3 DNA sequence: TGTGCCAGCAGCTTAGAAAGGAACCCTACTTACAATGAGCAGTTCTTC.

The CDR3 DNA is TGTGCCAGCAGTTTCCCGGGACAGGGTCTCTACGAGCAGTACTTC. Its protein is CASSFPGQGLYEQYF. The chain links TRBV12-3 or TRBV12-4 to TRBJ2-7; 9 bases map to TRBD1. The trim removed 3 bases at V and 3 bases at J, leaving 6 bases unmatched. The CDR3 contains 15 residues.

This clonotype occurred a few times. The chain links TRBV5-1 to TRBJ2-3; D is possibly TRBD1 (5 bases). The CDR3 is 15 amino acids. Germline V gene data show CDR1 as SGHRS and CDR2 as YFSETQ. V lost 4 bases to trimming and J lost 1 base, with 13 bases between them. CDR3 sequence (DNA): TGCGCCAGCAGCAGTTACAGGTCCCGCACAGATACGCAGTATTTT. Its translation is CASSSYRSRTDTQYF.